The sequence of this T cell receptor beta chain was determined in a study of T-cell reconstitution after alpha-beta-depleted transplantation in children. Points from the study as a whole: Reportedly, roughly two months post-transplant, alpha-beta T cells arose from several hundred expanded graft clones.

Many counts were recorded for this clonotype. Its antigen is currently unknown. During its preparation, the TCRbeta library received unique molecular identifiers. TCRdb fed the PCR reads into MiXCR, producing one record per CDR3 protein. The sample lists around 580,000 distinct CDR3 sequences, about 21% occurring once. CDR3 size: 15 residues. The germline V gene has CDR1 SGHTA and CDR2 FQGNSA. Unmatched junction bases numbered 9, after V lost 5 bases and J lost 8 bases. The J gene is TRBJ2-2, the V gene TRBV7-2; 9 nucleotides agree with TRBD1. Specimen: PBMCs, mostly from graft donor cells, collected 360 days after TCRalphabeta/CD19-depleted stem cell transplant. The sequence came from a boy under two years old who had a stem cell transplant for acute myeloid leukemia, so the T cells may come from the graft donor. The CDR3 coding sequence is TGTGCCAGCAGCCCTGGAACAGGGGGCTTTGGGGAGCTGTTTTTT. Its protein is CASSPGTGGFGELFF. Based on the CDR3 plus reference TRBV7-2 and TRBJ2-2, the full variable domain is GAGVSQSPSNKVTEKGKDVELRCDPISGHTALYWYRQSLGQGLEFLIYFQGNSAPDKSGLPSDRFSAERTGGSVSTLTIQRTQQEDSAVYLCASSPGTGGFGELFFGEGSRLTVL.